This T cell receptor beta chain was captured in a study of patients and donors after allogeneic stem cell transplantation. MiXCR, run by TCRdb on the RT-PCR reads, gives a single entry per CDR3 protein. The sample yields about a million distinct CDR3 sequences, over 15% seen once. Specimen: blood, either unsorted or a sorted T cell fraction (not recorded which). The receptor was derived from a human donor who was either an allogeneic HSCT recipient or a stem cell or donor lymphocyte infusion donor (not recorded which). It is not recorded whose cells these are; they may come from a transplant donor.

The CDR3 here is CSAPTGAGANVLTF. The CDR3, as DNA: TGCAGTGCCCCTACCGGAGCTGGGGCCAACGTCCTGACTTTC. The chain couples TRBV20-1 to TRBJ2-6; D remains ambiguous. The CDR3 has 14 amino acids. V lost 6 bases and J lost 2, with 11 bases in between. From germline, CDR1 is DFQATT and CDR2 SNEGSKA (reference sequence).